This entry describes one T cell receptor beta chain. Patients in Seattle were enrolled during active infection, then followed longitudinally. The data were obtained in a study of blood T cell repertoires in COVID-19. In the study overall: From the United States, Italy and Spain came samples of acute and convalescent COVID-19.

The CDR3 length is 17 residues. Per germline, CDR1 LNHDA and CDR2 SQIVND (reference sequence). Losses at the gene ends were 5 bases for V and 1 base for J; bases not matched to a gene: 10. Libraries were prepared by immunoSEQ multiplex PCR; TCRdb keeps only in-frame clonotypes and omits some of them. The table shows 250,000 or so clones, with 80% to 90% occurring only once. The sample taken for sequencing was peripheral blood. The TCR sequence derives from a man aged 30 to 45 with COVID-19, enrolled during active disease. This chain connects TRBV19 to TRBJ2-2; 7 nucleotides line up with TRBD1. The CDR3 region is CASSGVQGSENTGELFF. The CDR3 DNA reads TGTGCCAGTAGTGGAGTACAGGGGTCTGAGAACACCGGGGAGCTGTTTTTT.